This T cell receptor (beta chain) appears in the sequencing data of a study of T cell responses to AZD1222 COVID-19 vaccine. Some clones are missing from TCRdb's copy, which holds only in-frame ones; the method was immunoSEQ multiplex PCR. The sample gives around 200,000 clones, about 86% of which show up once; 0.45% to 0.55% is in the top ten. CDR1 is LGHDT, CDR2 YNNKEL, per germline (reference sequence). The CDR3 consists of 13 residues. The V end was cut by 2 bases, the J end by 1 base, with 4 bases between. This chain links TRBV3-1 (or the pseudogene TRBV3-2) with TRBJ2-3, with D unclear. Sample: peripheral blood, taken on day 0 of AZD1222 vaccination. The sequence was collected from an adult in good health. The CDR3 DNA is TGTGCCAGCAGCCAAAAGGGCACAGATACGCAGTATTTT. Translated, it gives CASSQKGTDTQYF.